The TCR beta chain described here comes from a study of monozygotic twins with inflammatory bowel disease (dated by TCRdb to the late 2010s). As for the study more broadly: The full study comprised around 28 monozygotic twin pairs: nine German pairs (four IBD-concordant, five IBD-discordant) and 19 IBD-discordant Danish pairs. Within discordant pairs, disease-associated traits were sought mainly by comparing IBD patients with their genetically identical healthy co-twins. Each individual had, on average, about 151 000 unique TCRalpha sequences and 181 000 unique TCRbeta sequences available for analysis.

The method was 5' RACE. For each TCR library, approximately 3,700 ng of total RNA was used. cDNA was synthesized with SMARTScribe reverse transcriptase in eight separate reactions per sample. During cDNA synthesis, template switching was used to introduce unique molecular identifiers that contained a 6-nucleotide sample barcode. TCRalpha and TCRbeta cDNA was amplified by two nested PCRs of around 16 and 10 cycles, with bead purification after each PCR. Before amplification, cDNA was treated with uracil DNA-glycosylase and purified using the QIAquick PCR purification kit. The second PCR added Illumina TruSeq-compatible adapters along with sample-specific barcodes. Library quality and concentration were checked on TapeStation and Qubit, and libraries were pooled at about 5 ng each. Pooled libraries were sequenced on an Illumina HiSeq2500 single-index Rapid Run with 2 x 100 bp reads and custom sequencing primers. The authors' analysis ran thus. UMI-based consensus assembly with MiGEC version 1.2.6 was used to correct PCR and sequencing errors. V(D)J alignment, clonotype assembly and CDR3 extraction were performed with MiXCR version 2.1.1. Gene usage, clonotype sharing and MAIT/NKT TCR abundance were normalised by analysing the top 1000, 10 000 and 20 000 clonotypes per sample. Diversity was computed as the inverse Simpson index with the vegan R package after downsampling to 27 000 UMIs. Paired Mann-Whitney U tests on discordant twin pairs were used, with Benjamini-Hochberg multiple-testing correction. TCRdb reanalyzed the reads, keeping one entry per CDR3 protein sequence and omitting DNA. TCRdb's processing, not the authors' own work, is the source of the V and J calls. The table for this sample lists around 140,000 distinct CDR3 sequences. The ten largest clones take up approximately 2.5% of the sample.

From each donor, an approximately 2.5 ml peripheral blood sample was drawn into PAXgene tubes and stored at -80 degrees C. Without T cell sorting, total RNA was isolated from whole blood using the PAXgene blood miRNA kit on an automated QIAcube. Peripheral blood from monozygotic twin pairs concordant or discordant for inflammatory bowel disease was subjected to deep TCRalpha and TCRbeta repertoire profiling with unique molecular barcoding. Smoking habits were recorded for all twin pairs, and individuals were classified as current, former or never smokers. The study at large found these results: The results gave no support for a single strong signal or clonotype linked to IBD. A decrease in TCRbeta repertoire diversity, as measured by inverse Simpson index, was observed in IBD patients compared with their healthy co-twins. Fewer clonotypes were shared with other individuals by IBD patients than by healthy twins, most markedly in patients showing signs of disease activity. Different T cell subtypes could not be distinguished in the analysis. Concordant and discordant twins showed no difference in repertoire similarity, possibly because of limited statistical power. Differing immunosuppressive treatments among patients may have added background noise and inter-individual variability to the repertoires.

From the cysteine up to the phenylalanine, the CDR3 has a length of 20 residues. No DNA is recorded. Based on the germline V gene (reference sequence), the CDR1 and CDR2 sequences are DFQATT and SNEGSKA. As for this clonotype: The antigen it binds to is not known.

The clonotype originates from a human donor with ulcerative colitis or Crohn's disease, or a healthy co-twin of an affected twin (not recorded which). The material sequenced was blood. The chain is assembled from TRBV20-1 and TRBJ2-5; the TCRdb D gene call, TRBD2, has no DNA to confirm it. CDR3 protein: CSARDSPGGLAGGYQETQYF.